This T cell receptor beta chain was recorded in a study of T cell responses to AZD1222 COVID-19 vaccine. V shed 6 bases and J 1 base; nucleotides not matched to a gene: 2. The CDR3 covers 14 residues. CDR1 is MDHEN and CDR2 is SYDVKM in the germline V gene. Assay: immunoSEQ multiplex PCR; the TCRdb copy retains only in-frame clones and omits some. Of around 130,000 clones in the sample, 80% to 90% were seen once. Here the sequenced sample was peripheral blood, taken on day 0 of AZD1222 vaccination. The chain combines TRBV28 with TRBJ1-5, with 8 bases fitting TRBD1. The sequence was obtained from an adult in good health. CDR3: CASRGQGSNQPQHF. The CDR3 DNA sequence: TGTGCCAGCAGAGGACAGGGAAGCAATCAGCCCCAGCATTTT.